The present entry profiles one T cell receptor beta chain with its context. Antigen specificity is unknown. The data are from a study of cytotoxic CD8 clonotypes in ibrutinib-treated CLL. Study context: Response material was collected after a median around 12 months of treatment, range 6 to 36. Study outcomes and limitations: Public clonotypes, found uncommonly, either contracted or stayed stable on treatment.

With 5 bases removed from V and 4 bases from J, the gap between germline ends came to 6 bases. Germline CDR1 and CDR2: MGHDK and SYGVNS. The CDR3 is 12 amino acids. This table comes from immunoSEQ multiplex PCR, and its TCRdb copy is limited to in-frame clones, with some not included. This sample has around 200,000 clones; roughly 65% occur once, and the top ten carry approximately 6.3%. The gene calls are TRBV25-1 and TRBJ1-5, with D maybe TRBD1 (6 bases). The sample consisted of PBMCs, taken after 12 months of ibrutinib treatment. This sequence was found in a human donor with chronic lymphocytic leukemia. The DNA for the CDR3 is TGTGCCAGCAGTACAGGGAATCAGCCCCAGCATTTT. Translating it yields CASSTGNQPQHF.